The rows below give T cell receptor beta chains drawn from one sample of a study of vaccination effects on CD4 cells after COVID-19. Antigen specificity for these receptors is unknown. Libraries were prepared by immunoSEQ multiplex PCR; TCRdb keeps only in-frame clonotypes and omits some of them. The sample consists of roughly 26,000 clones, approximately 80% of them appearing once. The sequenced sample was CD4+ T cells from PBMCs cultured with HCoV-NL63 spike peptides, obtained before COVID-19 vaccination. The receptors come from a human donor who had a prior SARS-CoV-2 infection. Each CDR3 is given with its conserved first and last residue. D genes are given only for firm matches. Expanded clones are given a class, and other clones once, few, many or no size at all.

TRBJ2-5 | TRBV7-9 | - | once | CASSLLRGETQYF | TGTGCCAGCAGCTTACTTCGGGGAGAGACCCAGTACTTC
TRBJ2-6 | TRBV12-3/TRBV12-4 | - | few | CASATAGANVLTF | TGTGCCAGCGCCACGGCCGGGGCCAACGTCCTGACTTTC
TRBJ1-3 | TRBV5-1 | - | - | CASSTGEIGDTIYF | TGCGCCAGCAGCACGGGCGAAATAGGTGACACCATATATTTT
TRBJ2-3 | TRBV5-4 | - | once | CASSLGGIGTDTQYF | TGTGCCAGCAGCTTGGGCGGAATCGGGACAGATACGCAGTATTTT
TRBJ2-1 | TRBV20-1 | TRBD2 | - | CSASQALAGVREQFF | TGCAGTGCTAGTCAAGCGCTAGCGGGAGTTAGAGAGCAGTTCTTC
TRBJ1-4 | TRBV4-2 | - | - | CASSQAQGNNEKLFF | TGTGCCAGCAGCCAAGCCCAGGGGAATAATGAAAAACTGTTTTTT
TRBJ2-7 | TRBV6-6 | TRBD1 | - | CASSTGDEQYF | TGTGCCAGCAGCACAGGGGACGAGCAGTACTTC
TRBJ2-7 | TRBV5-1 | TRBD2 | - | CASSLVLAGASYEQYF | TGCGCCAGCAGCTTGGTACTTGCGGGAGCCTCCTACGAGCAGTACTTC
TRBJ1-1 | TRBV18 | TRBD1 | - | CASSATGENTEAFF | TGTGCCAGCTCAGCCACAGGGGAGAACACTGAAGCTTTCTTT
TRBJ1-2 | TRBV18 | - | - | CASSNRASNYGYTF | TGTGCCAGCTCCAACCGAGCCTCCAACTATGGCTACACCTTC
TRBJ1-4 | TRBV6-1 | - | - | CASSEQPTNEKLFF | TGTGCCAGCAGTGAACAGCCAACTAATGAAAAACTGTTTTTT
TRBJ2-7 | TRBV5-4 | - | - | CASSDPRGGVLREQYF | TGTGCCAGCAGCGATCCTAGGGGGGGGGTACTACGTGAGCAGTACTTC
TRBJ1-5 | TRBV18 | TRBD1 | few | CASSGTGEEPQHF | TGTGCCAGCTCAGGGACAGGGGAAGAGCCCCAGCATTTT
TRBJ1-5 | TRBV4-1 | - | - | CASSQVGGNQPQHF | TGCGCCAGCAGCCAAGTTGGGGGAAATCAGCCCCAGCATTTT
TRBJ2-3 | TRBV6-1 | - | - | CASSEAPTPGNTQYF | TGTGCCAGCAGTGAAGCCCCGACCCCAGGGAATACGCAGTATTTT
TRBJ1-5 | TRBV4-2 | - | - | CASSQDVRSYQPQHF | TGTGCCAGCAGCCAAGATGTCCGGTCTTATCAGCCCCAGCATTTT
TRBJ2-7 | TRBV9 | - | few | CASSPGASYEQYF | TGTGCCAGCAGCCCCGGTGCCTCCTACGAGCAGTACTTC
TRBJ1-1 | TRBV9 | - | - | CASSVGPPGYGNTEAFF | TGTGCCAGCAGCGTAGGTCCCCCAGGCTACGGTAACACTGAAGCTTTCTTT
TRBJ2-1 | TRBV27 | TRBD2 | - | CASSPAASSGINEQFF | TGTGCCAGCAGTCCTGCCGCGAGTAGCGGGATAAATGAGCAGTTCTTC
TRBJ2-4 | TRBV7-9 | - | few | CASSLGTGTPKNIQYF | TGTGCCAGCAGCTTAGGCACCGGGACTCCCAAAAACATTCAGTACTTC
TRBJ1-2 | TRBV6-6 | - | - | CASSYGRDVYGYTF | TGTGCCAGCAGTTACGGGCGGGACGTCTATGGCTACACCTTC
TRBJ1-6 | TRBV5-1 | TRBD1 | - | CASTPGSGQGYSPLHF | TGCGCCAGCACCCCGGGATCGGGACAGGGGTATTCACCCCTCCACTTT
TRBJ1-2 | TRBV7-9 | - | - | CASSLETRNYGYTF | TGTGCCAGCAGCTTAGAGACAAGGAACTATGGCTACACCTTC
TRBJ2-5 | TRBV6-5 | - | - | CASSNAGGVETQYF | TGTGCCAGCAGTAACGCCGGGGGCGTAGAGACCCAGTACTTC
TRBJ2-1 | TRBV19 | - | - | CASSIRVGEQFF | TGTGCCAGTAGCATCAGGGTCGGCGAGCAGTTCTTC
TRBJ1-1 | TRBV4-2 | TRBD1 | - | CASSRQQGLNTEAFF | TGTGCCAGCAGCCGCCAACAGGGGTTGAACACTGAAGCTTTCTTT
TRBJ2-7 | TRBV5-4 | TRBD2 | - | CASSLRGSLVGEQYF | TGTGCCAGCAGCTTGCGCGGGAGTTTGGTGGGCGAGCAGTACTTC
TRBJ1-3 | TRBV6-5 | - | once | CASSRGSSGNTIYF | TGTGCCAGCAGCAGAGGGAGCTCTGGAAACACCATATATTTT
TRBJ2-7 | TRBV9 | - | - | CASSPRRGREWSYEQYF | TGTGCCAGCAGCCCGCGTCGGGGACGGGAGTGGTCCTACGAGCAGTACTTC
TRBJ1-3 | TRBV6-5 | - | - | CASSYGQADSGNTIYF | TGTGCCAGCAGTTACGGGCAGGCCGACTCTGGAAACACCATATATTTT
TRBJ2-7 | TRBV6-5 | - | - | CASRGEGSGSHEQYF | TGTGCCAGCAGGGGTGAGGGGAGCGGGTCCCACGAGCAGTACTTC
TRBJ2-2 | TRBV6-5 | TRBD1 | few | CASTAEQGDTGELFF | TGTGCCAGCACGGCGGAACAGGGGGACACCGGGGAGCTGTTTTTT
TRBJ2-5 | TRBV5-8 | - | - | CASSFFWGSAKTQYF | TGTGCCAGCAGCTTTTTTTGGGGGAGTGCGAAGACCCAGTACTTC
TRBJ2-1 | TRBV11-3 | - | - | CASSRGGFDIF | TGTGCCAGCAGCCGCGGAGGGTTCGACATCTTC
TRBJ1-1 | TRBV5-1 | - | - | CASSLDPGTEAFF | TGCGCCAGCAGCTTGGATCCGGGCACTGAAGCTTTCTTT
TRBJ1-2 | TRBV5-1 | TRBD1 | - | CASSPGQGRLLGYTF | TGCGCCAGCAGCCCTGGACAGGGAAGATTGCTAGGCTACACCTTC
TRBJ1-1 | TRBV29-1 | - | - | CSAAEGTNTEAFF | TGCAGCGCCGCGGAGGGAACGAACACTGAAGCTTTCTTT
TRBJ2-5 | TRBV9 | TRBD2 | - | CASSALWGGWETQYF | TGTGCCAGCAGCGCTCTCTGGGGGGGATGGGAGACCCAGTACTTC
TRBJ1-2 | TRBV5-8 | TRBD1 | - | CASSLYRDSLYGYTF | TGTGCCAGCAGCTTGTATCGGGACAGCCTATATGGCTACACCTTC
TRBJ2-1 | TRBV20-1 | - | few | CSASVGQGSARQFF | TGCAGTGCTAGTGTAGGTCAGGGCAGCGCGAGGCAGTTCTTC
TRBJ1-2 | TRBV18 | TRBD1 | - | CASSRRPGQGRGYTF | TGTGCCAGCTCGCGTCGCCCGGGACAGGGGAGAGGCTACACCTTC
TRBJ2-2 | TRBV9 | TRBD2 | - | CASSVLAGGPTGELFF | TGTGCCAGCAGCGTCCTAGCGGGGGGGCCAACCGGGGAGCTGTTTTTT
TRBJ2-3 | TRBV5-1 | - | - | CASSLQDFRTDTQYF | TGCGCCAGCAGCTTGCAGGACTTTCGCACAGATACGCAGTATTTT
TRBJ2-1 | TRBV4-2 | TRBD2 | - | CASSQRVAGGYNEQFF | TGTGCCAGCAGTCAAAGGGTGGCGGGGGGCTACAATGAGCAGTTCTTC
TRBJ2-1 | TRBV3-1/TRBV3-2 | TRBD1 | few | CASTKGDRVNEQFF | TGTGCCAGCACCAAAGGGGACAGGGTAAATGAGCAGTTCTTC
TRBJ1-6 | TRBV20-1 | - | - | CSASPGNNSPLHF | TGCAGTGCTAGTCCGGGGAATAATTCACCCCTCCACTTT
TRBJ2-4 | TRBV23-1 | - | - | CASRKIAKNIQYF | TGCGCCAGCAGGAAGATAGCCAAAAACATTCAGTACTTC
TRBJ2-1 | TRBV6-5 | TRBD2 | - | CASSYNLAGGTNEQFF | TGTGCCAGCAGTTATAACCTAGCGGGAGGCACCAATGAGCAGTTCTTC
TRBJ1-1 | TRBV3-1/TRBV3-2 | - | - | CASSQGVATEAFF | TGTGCCAGCAGCCAAGGGGTTGCCACTGAAGCTTTCTTT
TRBJ2-3 | TRBV5-4 | TRBD2 | few | CASRAGLGEADTQYF | TGTGCCAGCAGGGCAGGACTAGGGGAAGCAGATACGCAGTATTTT
TRBJ2-1 | TRBV2 | TRBD1 | - | CARGTGVGEQFF | TGTGCCAGGGGGACAGGGGTTGGTGAGCAGTTCTTC
TRBJ2-7 | TRBV6-4 | TRBD2 | - | CASSDSDYTSGLPNLTYEQYF | TGTGCCAGCAGTGACTCCGATTATACTAGCGGCCTGCCAAATCTCACCTACGAGCAGTACTTC
TRBJ1-6 | TRBV5-1 | TRBD1 | few | CASSLGTGGSPLHF | TGCGCCAGCAGCTTGGGGACAGGGGGCTCGCCCCTCCACTTT
TRBJ1-4 | TRBV4-1 | - | - | CASSQDRAATNEKLFF | TGCGCCAGCAGCCAAGATAGGGCGGCAACTAATGAAAAACTGTTTTTT
TRBJ1-2 | TRBV12-3/TRBV12-4 | - | - | CASRKTGPGGYTF | TGTGCCAGCAGAAAGACAGGACCCGGGGGCTACACCTTC
TRBJ2-1 | TRBV2 | TRBD2 | - | CASRRTSGTYNEQFF | TGTGCCAGCAGGCGGACTAGCGGGACCTACAATGAGCAGTTCTTC
TRBJ1-5 | TRBV5-6 | - | - | CASSLGPGGLGGAQHF | TGTGCCAGCAGCTTGGGCCCTGGCGGCTTGGGGGGGGCCCAGCATTTT
TRBJ1-4 | TRBV9 | TRBD1 | - | CASSVAPGQGGLFF | TGTGCCAGCAGCGTAGCCCCGGGACAGGGAGGGCTGTTTTTT
TRBJ1-2 | TRBV7-3 | - | - | CASSLGSGADYGYTF | TGTGCCAGCAGCTTAGGGTCAGGGGCTGATTATGGCTACACCTTC